The entry that follows covers one T cell receptor (beta chain) sequence. CDR3 length: 15 amino acids. V shed 0 bases and J shed 5 bases, with 11 bases lying between them. The germline gives CDR1 LNHDA, CDR2 SQIVND (reference sequence). This sample is part of a study of T cell changes during pregnancy in multiple sclerosis. Data came from immunoSEQ multiplex PCR; TCRdb stores just in-frame clones and leaves some out. The sample consists of 55,000 to 65,000 clones, about 87% of them appearing once. The J gene is TRBJ1-5, the V gene TRBV19; D is uncertain. The sequence was collected from a female donor in good health, enrolled as a control in a pregnancy study. Sequencing used peripheral blood, obtained in the first trimester of pregnancy. CDR3 sequence: CASSIDGNRDQPQHF. The CDR3 DNA reads TGTGCCAGTAGTATAGACGGGAATAGGGATCAGCCCCAGCATTTT.